Shown below are 21 T cell receptor beta chains from a single sample sequenced in a study of shared clonotypes between healthy human individuals. Naive CD8 cells, CD45RO-negative and positively selected for CCR7, excluded terminally differentiated effector memory CD45RA+ cells. Only in-frame clones appear in the TCRdb table, and some are missing; sequencing was by immunoSEQ multiplex PCR. The data contain more than 2 million clones, 85% to 95% of them singletons. Sequencing was done on a sample of naive CD8+ T cells from PBMCs. These receptors all come from a man aged 18 to 29 in good health. Some clones in this sample may be carry-over from other donors' samples.

The chain carries TRBV7-2 and TRBJ1-2, with D tentatively TRBD1 (5 bases). There are 17 residues in the CDR3. Trimming took 5 bases from V and 4 from J, leaving 23 bases between them. Per the germline V gene, CDR1 is SGHTA and CDR2 is FQGNSA. The CDR3 DNA follows: TGTGCCAGCAGCCTGGTCTCTCCTCCAGGGACCTCCTATGGCTACACCTTC. Residues: CASSLVSPPGTSYGYTF.

This rearrangement joins TRBV6-1 to TRBJ2-3; D is possibly TRBD2 (6 bases). The CDR3 runs 14 residues. The germline V and J ends were trimmed by 3 bases and 4 bases, with 11 bases remaining between them. CDR1 and CDR2 from the germline V gene are MNHNS and SASEGT. The CDR3 loop is CASSDRRGPDTQYF. CDR3 sequence (DNA): TGTGCCAGCAGTGATAGGAGGGGCCCAGATACGCAGTATTTT.

The chain recombines TRBV27 with TRBJ2-7; 13 bases match TRBD2. This CDR3 region has 15 residues. V gave up 5 bases and J gave up 6 bases; unmatched junction bases: 7. Per the germline V gene, CDR1 is MNHEY and CDR2 is SMNVEV (reference sequence). This CDR3 is CASSIGLAGVAEQYF. CDR3 coding DNA: TGTGCCAGCAGTATAGGACTAGCGGGAGTGGCCGAGCAGTACTTC.

The V call is TRBV19, the J call TRBJ2-3; 7 bases are a match to TRBD2. The CDR3 is 15 amino acids. The V segment lost 7 bases and the J segment 4 bases; nucleotides outside the gene matches: 11. CDR1 is LNHDA, CDR2 SQIVND, per germline (reference sequence). The CDR3 sequence is CASKGGPEGSDTQYF. In DNA form, the CDR3 reads TGTGCCAGTAAGGGAGGGCCCGAGGGATCAGATACGCAGTATTTT.

A remark on this clone: Different DNA sequences within this sample yield the same CDR3. The V gene is TRBV27, the J gene TRBJ1-1; D not certain. The germline CDR1 and CDR2 sequences are MNHEY and SMNVEV (reference sequence). This CDR3 is 14 amino acids long. Trimming removed 5 bases at V and 1 base at J, with 11 bases between. In nucleotides, the CDR3 is TGTGCCAGCAGTCCCCTTGGAGGGAACACTGAAGCTTTCTTT. Protein: CASSPLGGNTEAFF.

The CDR3 bases are TGCGCCAGCAGAAACAGGGGGGAGGGAGAAGCTTTCTTT. This translates into CASRNRGEGEAFF. This rearrangement joins TRBV10-2 to TRBJ1-1, with 8 positions matching TRBD1. The CDR3 covers 13 residues. The ends lost 6 bases at V and 8 bases at J; junction bases unmatched: 8. Germline V CDR1 and CDR2: WSHSY, SAAADI.

The chain uses TRBV28 and TRBJ2-5; D is perhaps TRBD1 (6 bases). The V and J ends lost 4 bases and 0 bases respectively, with 24 bases between them. The CDR3 is 19 amino acids. Germline V gene lookup returns CDR1 MDHEN and CDR2 SYDVKM. CDR3 nucleotide sequence: TGTGCCAGCAGTTACAGGGTCTTTTCCACTGAGTTAGACCAAGAGACCCAGTACTTC. This translates into CASSYRVFSTELDQETQYF. The complete variable domain, with remaining parts taken from reference TRBV28 and TRBJ2-5, reads DVKVTQSSRYLVKRTGEKVFLECVQDMDHENMFWYRQDPGLGLRLIYFSYDVKMKEKGDIPEGYSVSREKKERFSLILESASTNQTSMYLCASSYRVFSTELDQETQYFGPGTRLLVL.

A remark on this clone: The junction shows a germline mismatch at one end, possibly a read error. Other DNA sequences within the sample encode an identical CDR3. As DNA, the CDR3 is TGCGCCAGCAGTTTGGTTTCGAACACCGGGGAGCTGTTTTTT. This translates into CASSLVSNTGELFF. V usage is TRBV5-1 and J usage is TRBJ2-2; D gene uncertain. From germline, CDR1 is SGHRS and CDR2 YFSETQ. CDR3 length equals 14 residues.

The chain links TRBV19 to TRBJ2-1; 8 bases agree with TRBD2. Germline CDR1 reads LNHDA; CDR2 reads SQIVND (reference sequence). This CDR3 is built from 15 residues. The ends lost 0 bases at V and 6 bases at J; junction bases unmatched: 4. The CDR3 DNA reads as TGTGCCAGTAGTATAGATAGCGGGGCTTCCAATGAGCAGTTCTTC. Translating gives CASSIDSGASNEQFF.

V is TRBV4-1 and J is TRBJ2-7; perhaps TRBD1 as D (6 bases). Looked up from germline, CDR1 is MGHRA and CDR2 is YSYEKL. V shed 4 bases and J shed 2 bases, with 18 bases lying between them. This CDR3 region has 16 residues. CDR3 in DNA: TGCGCCAGCAGCCTATGGAAACAGGGTCGGGCCTACGAGCAGTACTTC. It translates to CASSLWKQGRAYEQYF.

As regards this clone: Other DNA sequences in the same sample also yield this CDR3. The CDR3 region has the DNA TGTGCCAGCAGCGTATTGGCAGGGGGCTACAATGAGCAGTTCTTC. Protein: CASSVLAGGYNEQFF. This sequence joins TRBV9 and TRBJ2-1; 7 positions match TRBD1. CDR3 size: 15 residues. In germline, CDR1 is SGDLS, CDR2 YYNGEE. V was clipped by 1 base and J by 3 bases; unmatched bases: 4.

V is TRBV4-1 and J is TRBJ1-1; 9 nucleotides align to TRBD1. The CDR3 loop spans 15 amino acids. The ends lost 5 bases at V and 3 bases at J; junction bases unmatched: 7. CDR1 and CDR2 from the germline V gene are MGHRA and YSYEKL. CDR3: CASSNIRDRDTEAFF. The CDR3 DNA reads TGCGCCAGCAGCAACATCCGGGACAGGGACACTGAAGCTTTCTTT.

The gene calls are TRBV10-2 and TRBJ2-7; no clear D. The CDR3 extends over 13 amino acids. V was pared by 0 bases and J by 5 bases, with 8 bases between. CDR1 is WSHSY, CDR2 SAAADI, per germline. The CDR3: CASSESRWNEQYF. In nucleotides, the CDR3 is TGCGCCAGCAGTGAGTCGAGGTGGAACGAGCAGTACTTC.

This chain connects TRBV5-5 to TRBJ2-7; D ambiguous. Germline-derived CDR1 and CDR2 are SGHKS and YYEKEE (reference sequence). Trimming took off 1 base at V and 5 bases at J, with 13 bases between the two ends. The CDR3 has 14 amino acids. CDR3 DNA sequence: TGTGCCAGCAGCTTGATCTGGGGTGAAAACGAGCAGTACTTC. Amino acid sequence: CASSLIWGENEQYF.

J is TRBJ1-1 and V is TRBV5-6, with 8 bases fitting TRBD1. The CDR3 length is 12 residues. Losses at the gene ends were 0 bases for V and 11 bases for J; bases not matched to a gene: 3. Germline values: CDR1 SGHDT, CDR2 YYEEEE. CDR3 nucleotide sequence: TGTGCCAGCAGCTTGGGCCGACAGGGGGCTTTCTTT. Protein: CASSLGRQGAFF.

The chain combines TRBV28 with TRBJ2-7; maybe TRBD2 (5 bases). The V end lost 3 bases, the J end lost 5 bases, and 17 bases lay between the germline ends. CDR1 is MDHEN and CDR2 is SYDVKM in the germline V gene. This CDR3 region has 15 residues. CDR3 sequence reads: CASSFGRLAVNEQYF. In nucleotides, the CDR3 is TGTGCCAGCAGTTTTGGTCGCCTAGCAGTGAACGAGCAGTACTTC. Using reference TRBV28 and TRBJ2-7 for the parts outside the CDR3, the full variable domain is DVKVTQSSRYLVKRTGEKVFLECVQDMDHENMFWYRQDPGLGLRLIYFSYDVKMKEKGDIPEGYSVSREKKERFSLILESASTNQTSMYLCASSFGRLAVNEQYFGPGTRLTVT.

There are a few counts of this clone. Different DNA sequences within this sample yield the same CDR3. The CDR3 reads CASSPREGTEAFF. DNA for the CDR3: TGTGCCAGCAGCCCCAGAGAAGGCACTGAAGCTTTCTTT. The gene calls are TRBV11-3 and TRBJ1-1; D uncertain. V dropped 5 bases and J dropped 4 bases, with 11 bases sitting between them. This CDR3 has 13 amino acids. CDR1 and CDR2 from the germline V gene are SGHNT and YENEEA.

This clone was detected once. The chain uses TRBV27 and TRBJ1-1; a weak D match, TRBD1 (6 bases). The CDR3 runs 13 residues. The V gene's germline CDR1 is MNHEY and CDR2 SMNVEV (reference sequence). Deletions cut 0 bases from V and 8 bases from J, with 10 bases between. The chain's CDR3 is CASSLSAGGEAFF. DNA of the CDR3: TGTGCCAGCAGTTTATCGGCGGGGGGCGAAGCTTTCTTT.

The rearrangement uses TRBV11-2 and TRBJ2-1, with 9 positions matching TRBD1. Trimming at V came to 1 base and at J to 6 bases, leaving 10 bases not matched to a gene. This CDR3 has 17 amino acids. The germline V gene encodes CDR1 SGHAT and CDR2 FQNNGV. CDR3: CASSLVNRGLYFNEQFF. As DNA, the CDR3 is TGTGCCAGCAGCTTAGTTAACAGGGGGCTATATTTCAATGAGCAGTTCTTC.

V is TRBV7-9 and J is TRBJ2-7; D is ambiguous. This CDR3 region has 10 residues. Trimming took off 5 bases at V and 5 bases at J, with 4 bases between the two ends. The germline V gene has CDR1 SEHNR and CDR2 FQNEAQ (reference sequence). In DNA form, the CDR3 reads TGTGCCAGCAGCACAGACGAGCAGTACTTC. Its translation is CASSTDEQYF.

This clone was found once. The CDR3 nucleotides are TGTGCCAGCAGTACAACACCGGGACAGGGGTCAGATACGCAGTATTTT. It codes for CASSTTPGQGSDTQYF. The chain joins TRBV25-1 to TRBJ2-3, with TRBD1 matching over 10 bases. Trimming took 5 bases from V and 4 from J; bases not matched to a gene: 9. The CDR3 has 16 amino acids. From germline, CDR1 is MGHDK and CDR2 SYGVNS.